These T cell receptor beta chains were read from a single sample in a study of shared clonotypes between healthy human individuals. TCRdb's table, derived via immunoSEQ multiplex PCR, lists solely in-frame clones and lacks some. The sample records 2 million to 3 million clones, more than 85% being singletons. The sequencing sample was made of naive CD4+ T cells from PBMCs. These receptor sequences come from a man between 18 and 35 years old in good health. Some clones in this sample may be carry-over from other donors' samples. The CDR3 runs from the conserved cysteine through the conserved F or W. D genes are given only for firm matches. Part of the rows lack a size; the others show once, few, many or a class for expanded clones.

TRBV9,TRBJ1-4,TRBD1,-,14,TGTGCCAGCAGCCCGAGTCCAGGGGGGGAAAAACTGTTTTTT,CASSPSPGGEKLFF
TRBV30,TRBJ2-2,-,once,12,TGTGCCTGTGCGACAGGAACCGGGGAGCTGTTTTTT,CACATGTGELFF
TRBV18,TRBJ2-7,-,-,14,TGTGCCAGCTCACCAGAGGGAGTCCGATACGAGCAGTACTTC,CASSPEGVRYEQYF
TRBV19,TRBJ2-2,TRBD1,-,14,TGTGCCAGTAAGCCACAGGGGTACACCGGGGAGCTGTTTTTT,CASKPQGYTGELFF
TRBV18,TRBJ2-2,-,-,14,TGTGCCAGCTCGTCGGTAGGTCACACCGGGGAGCTGTTTTTT,CASSSVGHTGELFF
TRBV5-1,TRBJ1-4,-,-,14,TGCGCCAGCAGCTTTGGGCAGCTCAATGAAAAACTGTTTTTT,CASSFGQLNEKLFF
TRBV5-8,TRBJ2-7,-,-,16,TGTGCCAGCAGCTTGCAGTCCAGCAAACCCTCCTACGAGCAGTACTTC,CASSLQSSKPSYEQYF
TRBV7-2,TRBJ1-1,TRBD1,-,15,TGTGCCAGCAGCCGGACAGGGGTTCCGAACACTGAAGCTTTCTTT,CASSRTGVPNTEAFF
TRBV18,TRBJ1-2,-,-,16,TGTGCCAGCTCACAAAGTTGGGGGCGCGGGAACTATGGCTACACCTTC,CASSQSWGRGNYGYTF
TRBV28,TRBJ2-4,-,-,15,TGTGCCAGCGCTTCCTTCACTCTAGCCAAAAACATTCAGTACTTC,CASASFTLAKNIQYF
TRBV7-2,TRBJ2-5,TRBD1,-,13,TGTGCCAGCAGCTTTACAGGGGAAGAGACCCAGTACTTC,CASSFTGEETQYF
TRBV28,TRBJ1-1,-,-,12,TGTGCCAGCAGTTTCCTATACACTGAAGCTTTCTTT,CASSFLYTEAFF
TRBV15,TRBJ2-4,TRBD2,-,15,TGTGCCACCAGCAGAGGCCCGGGGGGTGCGGACATTCAGTACTTC,CATSRGPGGADIQYF
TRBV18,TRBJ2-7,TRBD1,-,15,TGTGCCAGCTCACCACGGACAGGCAGCTCCTACGAGCAGTACTTC,CASSPRTGSSYEQYF
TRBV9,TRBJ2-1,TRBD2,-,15,TGTGCCAGCAGCGTAGAACTAGCGGGAGAGAATGAGCAGTTCTTC,CASSVELAGENEQFF
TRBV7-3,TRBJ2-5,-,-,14,TGTGCCAGCAGCTTAGGGAGAGCTGGAGAGACCCAGTACTTC,CASSLGRAGETQYF
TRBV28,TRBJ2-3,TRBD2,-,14,TGTGCCAGCAGGGCAGCGGGGGGGAGAGATACGCAGTATTTT,CASRAAGGRDTQYF
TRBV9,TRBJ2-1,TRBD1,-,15,TGTGCCAGCAGCCCCCGGGACAGGGGGCTAGGAGAGCAGTTCTTC,CASSPRDRGLGEQFF
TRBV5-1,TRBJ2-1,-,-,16,TGCGCCAGCAGCCCCCGGGACTTCAGCTCCTACAATGAGCAGTTCTTC,CASSPRDFSSYNEQFF
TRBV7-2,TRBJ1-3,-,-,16,TGTGCCAGCAGCGCTCAACAGATCCCCTCTGGAAACACCATATATTTT,CASSAQQIPSGNTIYF
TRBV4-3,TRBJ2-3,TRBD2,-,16,TGCGCCAGCAGCCTATTCGGGACTAGCGCCACAGATACGCAGTATTTT,CASSLFGTSATDTQYF
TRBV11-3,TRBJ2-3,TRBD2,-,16,TGTGCCAGCAGCTTAGATCAGCGGGGCGGAGTAGCTACGCAGTATTTT,CASSLDQRGGVATQYF
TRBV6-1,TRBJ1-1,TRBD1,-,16,TGTGCCAGCAGTGAAGCGGGGACAGGACTGAACACTGAAGCTTTCTTT,CASSEAGTGLNTEAFF
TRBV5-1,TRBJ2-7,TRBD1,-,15,TGCGCCAGCAGCTTGGCCTCGGGACAGTCCTACGAGCAGTACTTC,CASSLASGQSYEQYF
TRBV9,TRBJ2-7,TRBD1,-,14,TGTGCCAGCAGCGTGGGACAGGGGAACTACGAGCAGTACTTC,CASSVGQGNYEQYF
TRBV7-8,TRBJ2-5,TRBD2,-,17,TGTGCCAGCAGCTTAGTGCGTTTGCGGGAGGTTTTAGAGACCCAGTACTTC,CASSLVRLREVLETQYF
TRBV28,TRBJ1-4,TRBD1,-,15,TGTGCCAGCAGTTCCTCGGGACAGATTAATGAAAAACTGTTTTTT,CASSSSGQINEKLFF